Each of the 4 T cell receptor beta chains below was sequenced from the same sample in a study of shared clonotypes between healthy human individuals. Generated by immunoSEQ multiplex PCR, the TCRdb table keeps only in-frame clones and is missing some. In the table there are about 2.1 million clones, approximately 94% of which are singletons. CD8 cells classed as naive were CD45RO-negative and positively selected for CCR7, excluding terminally differentiated effector memory CD45RA+ cells. Sequencing was done on a sample of naive CD8+ T cells from PBMCs. These receptors were collected from a young man in good health. Some clones in this sample may be carry-over from other donors' samples.

The chain joins TRBV5-5 to TRBJ2-7; D perhaps matches TRBD1 (6 bases). The germline V gene has CDR1 SGHKS and CDR2 YYEKEE (reference sequence). This CDR3 is built from 15 residues. V shed 0 bases and J shed 2 bases, with 12 bases lying between them. The chain's CDR3 is CASSLGAGDTYEQYF. The DNA of the CDR3 is TGTGCCAGCAGCTTGGGGGCAGGGGATACCTACGAGCAGTACTTC.

V and J are TRBV6-6 and TRBJ1-1; TRBD1 matches 10 bases. The CDR3 is 16 amino acids. V dropped 2 bases and J dropped 0; count of bases not matched to a gene: 3. CDR1 is MNHNY and CDR2 is SVGAGI in the germline V gene (reference sequence). CDR3 region: CASSYQGQGMNTEAFF. In DNA, the CDR3 is TGTGCCAGCAGTTACCAGGGACAGGGGATGAACACTGAAGCTTTCTTT.

V usage is TRBV9 and J usage is TRBJ2-3; no clear D. The CDR3 spans 15 residues. Germline V gives CDR1 SGDLS, CDR2 YYNGEE. Trimming removed 0 bases from V and 2 bases from J, with 10 bases in between. CDR3 in DNA: TGTGCCAGCAGCGTAGGGCTGTCCAACACAGATACGCAGTATTTT. Translating it yields CASSVGLSNTDTQYF.

This clone was recorded only once. The chain links TRBV11-1 to TRBJ2-1; 9 nucleotides line up with TRBD2. The CDR3 has 16 residues. After removal of 5 bases from V and 8 bases from J, the junction contained 13 bases not matched to a gene. The germline CDR1 and CDR2 sequences are SGHAT and FQDESV (reference sequence). In DNA form, the CDR3 reads TGTGCCAGCAGCCAAGTCCCGGGACTAGCTGGTCATGAGCAGTTCTTC. It codes for CASSQVPGLAGHEQFF.